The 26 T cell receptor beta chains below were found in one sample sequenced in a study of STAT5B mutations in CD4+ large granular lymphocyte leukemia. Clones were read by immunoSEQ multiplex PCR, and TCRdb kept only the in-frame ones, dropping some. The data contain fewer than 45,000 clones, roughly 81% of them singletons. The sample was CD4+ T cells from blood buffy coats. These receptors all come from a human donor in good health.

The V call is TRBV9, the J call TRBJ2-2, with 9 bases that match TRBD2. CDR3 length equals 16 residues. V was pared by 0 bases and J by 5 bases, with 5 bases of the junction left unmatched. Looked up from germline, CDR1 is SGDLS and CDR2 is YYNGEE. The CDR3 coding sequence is TGTGCCAGCAGCGTAGGCGGGGGGGCCGAGACCGGGGAGCTGTTTTTT. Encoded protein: CASSVGGGAETGELFF.

The DNA for the CDR3 is TGTGCCAGCAGTGAGTGGACATCCCTCCACGAGCAGTACTTC. It encodes CASSEWTSLHEQYF. The V and J genes are TRBV2 and TRBJ2-5, with a possible D match to TRBD1 (5 bases). With the DNA end fitting TRBJ2-7 better, the J assignment may be wrong. Per germline, CDR1 SNHLY and CDR2 FYNNEI. This CDR3 spans 14 amino acids.

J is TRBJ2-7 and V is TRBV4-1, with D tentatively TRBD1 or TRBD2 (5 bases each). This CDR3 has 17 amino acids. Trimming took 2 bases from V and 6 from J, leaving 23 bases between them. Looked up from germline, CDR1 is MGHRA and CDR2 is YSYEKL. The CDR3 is CASSQNSGGRLVGEQYF. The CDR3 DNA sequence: TGCGCCAGCAGCCAAAATTCTGGGGGTCGGTTAGTAGGCGAGCAGTACTTC.

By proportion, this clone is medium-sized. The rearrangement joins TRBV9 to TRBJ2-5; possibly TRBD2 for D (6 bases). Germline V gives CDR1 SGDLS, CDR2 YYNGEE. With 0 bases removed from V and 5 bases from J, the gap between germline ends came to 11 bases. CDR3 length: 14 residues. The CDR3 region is CASSVGGERETQYF. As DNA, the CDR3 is TGTGCCAGCAGCGTAGGGGGGGAGCGGGAGACCCAGTACTTC.

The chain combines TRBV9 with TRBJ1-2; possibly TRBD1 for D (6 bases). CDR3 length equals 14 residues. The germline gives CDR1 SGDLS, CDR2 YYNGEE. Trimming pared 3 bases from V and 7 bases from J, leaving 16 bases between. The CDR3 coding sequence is TGTGCCAGCAGCGGTGGGACACTATCGCGTGGCTACACCTTC. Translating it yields CASSGGTLSRGYTF.

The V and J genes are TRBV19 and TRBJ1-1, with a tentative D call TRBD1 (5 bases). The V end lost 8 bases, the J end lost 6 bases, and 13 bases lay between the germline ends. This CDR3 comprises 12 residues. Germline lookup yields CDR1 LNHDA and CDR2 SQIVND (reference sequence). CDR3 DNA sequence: TGTGCCAGTTCAGGGCCCAGGCCTGAAGCTTTCTTT. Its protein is CASSGPRPEAFF.

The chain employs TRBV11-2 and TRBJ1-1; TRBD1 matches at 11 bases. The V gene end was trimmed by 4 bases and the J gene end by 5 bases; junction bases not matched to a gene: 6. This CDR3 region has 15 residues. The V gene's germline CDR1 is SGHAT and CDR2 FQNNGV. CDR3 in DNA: TGTGCCAGCAGCTCGCGGACAGGGGGCGGAACTGAAGCTTTCTTT. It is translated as CASSSRTGGGTEAFF. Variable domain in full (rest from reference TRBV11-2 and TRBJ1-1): EAGVAQSPRYKIIEKRQSVAFWCNPISGHATLYWYQQILGQGPKLLIQFQNNGVVDDSQLPKDRFSAERLKGVDSTLKIQPAKLEDSAVYLCASSSRTGGGTEAFFGQGTRLTVV.

CDR3: CASSPPGQGRTEAFF. The CDR3 region has the DNA TGTGCCAGCTCACCGCCGGGACAGGGGAGGACTGAAGCTTTCTTT. The genes are TRBV18 and TRBJ1-1, with 10 positions matching TRBD1. The J segment lost 5 bases and the V segment lost 3 bases, leaving 6 bases of the junction unmatched. The CDR3 loop spans 15 amino acids. CDR1 and CDR2 (germline): KGHSH, LQKENI.

CDR3 coding DNA: TGTGCCAGCAGCTTAGGCTCTGGAAACACCATATATTTT. Protein: CASSLGSGNTIYF. The chain is built from TRBV5-4 and TRBJ1-3; D not resolved. In germline, CDR1 is SGHNT, CDR2 YYREEE (reference sequence). With 2 bases removed from V and 0 bases from J, the gap between germline ends came to 3 bases. This CDR3 region has 13 residues.

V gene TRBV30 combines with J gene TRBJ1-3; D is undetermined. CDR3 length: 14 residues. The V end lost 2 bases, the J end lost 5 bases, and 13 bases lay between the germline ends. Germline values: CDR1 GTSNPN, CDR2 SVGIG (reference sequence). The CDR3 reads CAWSKQWERNTIYF. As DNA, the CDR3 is TGTGCCTGGAGTAAGCAATGGGAGAGAAACACCATATATTTT.

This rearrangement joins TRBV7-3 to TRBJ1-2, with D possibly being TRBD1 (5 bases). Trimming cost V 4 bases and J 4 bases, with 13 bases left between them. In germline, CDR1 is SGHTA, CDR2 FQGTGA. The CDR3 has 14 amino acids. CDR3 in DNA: TGTGCCAGCAGCTGGGGGGTACGGGGCTATGGCTACACCTTC. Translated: CASSWGVRGYGYTF.

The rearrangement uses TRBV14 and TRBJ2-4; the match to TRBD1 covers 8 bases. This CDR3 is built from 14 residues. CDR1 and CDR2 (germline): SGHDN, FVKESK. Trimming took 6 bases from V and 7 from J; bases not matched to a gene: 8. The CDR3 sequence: CASRPGGAGNIQYF. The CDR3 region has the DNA TGTGCCAGCAGGCCAGGGGGCGCCGGGAACATTCAGTACTTC.

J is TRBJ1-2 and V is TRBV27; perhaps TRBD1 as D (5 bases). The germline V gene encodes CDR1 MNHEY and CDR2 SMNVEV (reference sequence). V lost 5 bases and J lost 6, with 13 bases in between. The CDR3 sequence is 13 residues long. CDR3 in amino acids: CASSLQGIHGYTF. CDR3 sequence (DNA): TGTGCCAGCAGTCTCCAGGGAATCCATGGCTACACCTTC.

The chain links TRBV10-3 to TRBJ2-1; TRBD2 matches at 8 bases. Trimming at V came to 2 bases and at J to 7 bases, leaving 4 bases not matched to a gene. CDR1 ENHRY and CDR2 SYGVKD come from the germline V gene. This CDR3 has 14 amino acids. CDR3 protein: CAISEVTSGNEQFF. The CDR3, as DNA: TGTGCCATCAGTGAGGTCACTAGCGGTAATGAGCAGTTCTTC.

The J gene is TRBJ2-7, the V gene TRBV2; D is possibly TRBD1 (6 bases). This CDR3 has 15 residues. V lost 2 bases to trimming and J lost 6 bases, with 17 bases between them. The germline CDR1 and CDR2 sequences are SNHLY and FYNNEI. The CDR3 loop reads CASSEFSTGLGEQYF. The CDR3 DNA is TGTGCCAGCAGTGAATTCTCTACAGGGCTGGGCGAGCAGTACTTC.

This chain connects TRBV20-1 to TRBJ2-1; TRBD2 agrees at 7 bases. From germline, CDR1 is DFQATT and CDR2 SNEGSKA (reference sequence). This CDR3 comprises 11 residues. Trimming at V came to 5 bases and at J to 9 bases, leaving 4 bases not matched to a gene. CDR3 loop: CSAYGGSEQFF. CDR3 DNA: TGCAGTGCTTACGGGGGGAGTGAGCAGTTCTTC.

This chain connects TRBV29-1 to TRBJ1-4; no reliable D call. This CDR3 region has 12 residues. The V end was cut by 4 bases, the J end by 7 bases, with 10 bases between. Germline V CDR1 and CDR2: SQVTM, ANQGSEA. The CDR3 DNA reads TGCAGCGTTGCCGGGGTAGGTGAAAAACTGTTTTTT. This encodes CSVAGVGEKLFF.

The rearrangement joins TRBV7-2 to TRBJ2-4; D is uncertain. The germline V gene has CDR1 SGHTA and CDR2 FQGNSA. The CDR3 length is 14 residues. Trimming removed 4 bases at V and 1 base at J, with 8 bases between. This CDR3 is CASSSPSAKNIQYF. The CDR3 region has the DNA TGTGCCAGCAGCTCACCGAGTGCCAAAAACATTCAGTACTTC.

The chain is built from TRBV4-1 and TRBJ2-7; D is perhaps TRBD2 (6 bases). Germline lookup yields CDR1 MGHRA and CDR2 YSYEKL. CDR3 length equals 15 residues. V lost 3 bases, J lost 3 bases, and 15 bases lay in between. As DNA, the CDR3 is TGCGCCAGCAGCCATCAACGGGGACTTTACTACGAGCAGTACTTC. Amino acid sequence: CASSHQRGLYYEQYF.

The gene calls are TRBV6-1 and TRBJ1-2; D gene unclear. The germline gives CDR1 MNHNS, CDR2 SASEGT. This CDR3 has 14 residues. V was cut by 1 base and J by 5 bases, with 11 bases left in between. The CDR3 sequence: CASSEELTVYGYTF. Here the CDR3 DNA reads TGTGCCAGCAGTGAAGAGTTGACCGTTTATGGCTACACCTTC.

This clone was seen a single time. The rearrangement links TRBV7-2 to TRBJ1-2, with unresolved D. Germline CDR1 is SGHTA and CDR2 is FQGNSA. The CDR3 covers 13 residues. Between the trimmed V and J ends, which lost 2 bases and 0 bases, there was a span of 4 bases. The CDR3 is CASSLRANYGYTF. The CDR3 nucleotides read TGTGCCAGCAGCTTAAGAGCTAACTATGGCTACACCTTC.

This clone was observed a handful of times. CDR3 amino acids: CASSPWTLNQPQHF. CDR3 sequence (DNA): TGTGCCAGCAGTCCATGGACACTTAATCAGCCCCAGCATTTT. The rearrangement links TRBV27 to TRBJ1-5; a weak D match, TRBD1 (5 bases). V dropped 5 bases and J dropped 4 bases, with 12 bases sitting between them. Per germline, CDR1 MNHEY and CDR2 SMNVEV (reference sequence). This CDR3 is built from 14 residues.

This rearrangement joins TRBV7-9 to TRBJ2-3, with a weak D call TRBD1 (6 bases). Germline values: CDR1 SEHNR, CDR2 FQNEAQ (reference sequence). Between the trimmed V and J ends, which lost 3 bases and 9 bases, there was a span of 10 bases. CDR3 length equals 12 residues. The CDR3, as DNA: TGTGCCAGCAGCTTCGGACAGACGACGCAGTATTTT. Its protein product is CASSFGQTTQYF.

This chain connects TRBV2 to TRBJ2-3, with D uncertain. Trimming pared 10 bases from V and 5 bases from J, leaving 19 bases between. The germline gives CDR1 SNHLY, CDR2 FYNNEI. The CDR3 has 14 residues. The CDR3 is CATAPGPVGDTQYF. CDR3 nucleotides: TGTGCCACTGCACCCGGCCCCGTTGGAGATACGCAGTATTTT.

The CDR3 here is CASSLHLRYEQYF. CDR3 nucleotide sequence: TGTGCCAGCAGCTTACATCTTCGGTACGAGCAGTACTTC. The chain is built from TRBV11-2 and TRBJ2-7; D is unclear. The CDR3 consists of 13 residues. V was shortened by 2 bases and J by 4 bases, with 9 bases between the two germline ends. The germline CDR1 and CDR2 sequences are SGHAT and FQNNGV.

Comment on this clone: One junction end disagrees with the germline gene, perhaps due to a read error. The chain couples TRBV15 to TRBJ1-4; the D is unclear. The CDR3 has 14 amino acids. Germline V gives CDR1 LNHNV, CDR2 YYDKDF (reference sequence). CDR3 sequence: CATSRDVPKEKLFF. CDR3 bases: TGTGCCACCAGCAGAGATGTCCCTAAGGAAAAACTGTTTTTT.